A selection of T cell receptor beta chains follows, all from one sample in a study of blood T cell repertoires in COVID-19. The repertoire was sequenced with immunoSEQ multiplex PCR; TCRdb's copy has only in-frame clones and lacks some. This sample has more than 85,000 clones, with almost 85% found just once. Sequencing was carried out using peripheral blood. Every receptor here comes from a man aged 35 to 55 with active or convalescent COVID-19. Each CDR3 is given with its conserved first and last residue. The D gene is left open where the match is weak. Some rows mark clone size as missing; the rest say once, few, many or name a class of expanded clone.

J	D	size	V	DNA	CDR3
TRBJ1-2	.	.	TRBV6-6	TGTGCCAGCAGTTCCGCACGGGACAAAAACTATGGCTACACCTTC	CASSSARDKNYGYTF
TRBJ2-7	.	.	TRBV29-1	TGCAGCGCACAGGGCCGGTGGCAGGGGGAGCAGTACTTC	CSAQGRWQGEQYF
TRBJ2-1	TRBD1	.	TRBV9	TGTGCCAGCAGCCCCGGGACAGGAGCCAATGAGCAGTTCTTC	CASSPGTGANEQFF
TRBJ2-1	TRBD2	once	TRBV5-1	TGCGCCAGCAGCTTGTCCCTAAGCGGGGGCCCAGAGGGGGAGCAGTTCTTC	CASSLSLSGGPEGEQFF
TRBJ1-2	TRBD1	once	TRBV2	TGTGCCAGCAGTGAATCGGGCAGGGGGCGGGGCTACACCTTC	CASSESGRGRGYTF
TRBJ2-7	TRBD2	.	TRBV28	TGTGTAGCGGGGAGGGGGAACAACGAGCAGTACTTC	CVAGRGNNEQYF
TRBJ2-7	.	.	TRBV21-1	TGTGCCAGCAGCAAAGACAGCTCCTACGAGCAGTACTTC	CASSKDSSYEQYF
TRBJ1-2	TRBD1	.	TRBV5-1	TGCGCCAGCAGCTTGGGGGACAGGGGGCTGACCTTC	CASSLGDRGLTF
TRBJ1-2	.	.	TRBV3-1/TRBV3-2	TGTGCCAGCAGCCAAGGGGCGACGGGGGGCTACACCTTC	CASSQGATGGYTF
TRBJ1-6	.	.	TRBV19	TGTGCCAGTAGTGAGGAGCAGGGTAATTCACCCCTCCACTTT	CASSEEQGNSPLHF
TRBJ1-1	.	.	TRBV27	TGTGCCAGCAGTCGCCTGGGGGGGAACACTGAAGCTTTCTTT	CASSRLGGNTEAFF
TRBJ1-1	.	.	TRBV3-1/TRBV3-2	TGTGCCAGCAGCCAAAAGGGGTACACTGAAGCTTTCTTT	CASSQKGYTEAFF
TRBJ1-2	TRBD1	.	TRBV4-1	TGCGCCAGCAGCCAAACTTTAGACAGGGACAGCTTTGGCTACACCTTC	CASSQTLDRDSFGYTF
TRBJ2-7	.	few	TRBV6-5	TGTGCCAGCAGATTGGACGGAGGTTCCTACGAGCAGTACTTC	CASRLDGGSYEQYF
TRBJ2-5	.	.	TRBV29-1	TGCAGCGTTGTGGATGGGGGCCTCCCTGAGACCCAGTACTTC	CSVVDGGLPETQYF
TRBJ1-1	.	many	TRBV2	TGTGCCAGCATGGATCAGGCGAACACTGAAGCTTTCTTT	CASMDQANTEAFF
TRBJ2-7	.	.	TRBV12-3/TRBV12-4	TGTGCCAGCAGTTTGTCGAGGACTTCGGAGCAGTACTTC	CASSLSRTSEQYF
TRBJ2-6	TRBD1	few	TRBV19	TGTGCCAGTAGCCCAAAACTTAGACAGGGGGCGCTTGGGGCCAACGTCCTGACTTTC	CASSPKLRQGALGANVLTF
TRBJ1-1	TRBD1	.	TRBV29-1	TGCAGCGCCGGACAGGGCTCAAATCTGCCTGAAGCTTTCTTT	CSAGQGSNLPEAFF
TRBJ2-7	TRBD1	.	TRBV7-3	TGTGCCAGCAGTCCTCAGGGGGCGGGCTCCTACGAGCAGTACTTC	CASSPQGAGSYEQYF
TRBJ1-5	.	.	TRBV7-2	TGTGCCAGCAGCAAGTCAGGGACAAATCAGCCCCAGCATTTT	CASSKSGTNQPQHF
TRBJ1-1	.	once	TRBV7-2	TGTGCCAGCAGCTCCTACGGGGGGAGAATGAACACTGAAGCTTTCTTT	CASSSYGGRMNTEAFF
TRBJ2-2	.	.	TRBV7-9	TGTGCCAGCAGCTTAGACTTCGGGGAGGACACCGGGGAGCTGTTTTTT	CASSLDFGEDTGELFF
TRBJ2-1	TRBD2	.	TRBV29-1	TGCAGCGTTGAATTAGCGGGGATAGAAAATGAGCAGTTCTTC	CSVELAGIENEQFF
TRBJ2-3	TRBD2	.	TRBV5-1	TGCGCCAGCAGCAAGGGGCGGGGGGGCACAGATACGCAGTATTTT	CASSKGRGGTDTQYF
TRBJ1-2	TRBD1	few	TRBV25-1	TGTGCCAGCAGTGACAGGGGGCAGGTCTATGGCTACACCTTC	CASSDRGQVYGYTF
TRBJ2-3	.	many	TRBV29-1	TGCAGCGTGGAAAGGACTCTTGGCACAGATACGCAGTATTTT	CSVERTLGTDTQYF
TRBJ1-2	.	.	TRBV12-3/TRBV12-4	TGTGCCAGCAGTGGAGGGTTTTATGGCTACACCTTC	CASSGGFYGYTF
TRBJ1-3	TRBD1	.	TRBV19	TGTGCCAGTAGTGGGGGACAGGGACGCTCTGGAAACACCATATATTTT	CASSGGQGRSGNTIYF
TRBJ1-1	.	.	TRBV19	TGTGCCAGTATTCGGTCGGACAGGAACACTGAAGCTTTCTTT	CASIRSDRNTEAFF
TRBJ2-5	.	.	TRBV7-9	TGTGCCAGCAGCTTGGCTAACAGGGGGGGCCAAGAGACCCAGTACTTC	CASSLANRGGQETQYF
TRBJ1-1	TRBD1	.	TRBV7-2	TGTGCCAGCAGTAAGGGGGCATCCGACACTGAAGCTTTCTTT	CASSKGASDTEAFF
TRBJ2-3	TRBD2	.	TRBV15	TGTGCCACCAGCCCGTTTTCCCCTCGGGCGGGGGAAAGAACAGATACGCAGTATTTT	CATSPFSPRAGERTDTQYF
TRBJ2-5	TRBD2	once	TRBV2	TGTGCCAGCAGTGGTGCATCGGGGGGAGGAGAGACCCAGTACTTC	CASSGASGGGETQYF
TRBJ1-4	.	.	TRBV6-5	TGTGCCAGCAGTACAGCGGAAGCAACTAATGAAAAACTGTTTTTT	CASSTAEATNEKLFF
TRBJ2-4	TRBD2	.	TRBV4-2	TGTGCCAGCAGCCAAGAGGCCTCGCGGGGGACGGATCAGTACTTC	CASSQEASRGTDQYF
TRBJ1-3	.	.	TRBV3-1/TRBV3-2	TGTGCCAGCAGCCCTCAGGGTTCTAGTTGGGGAAACACCATATATTTT	CASSPQGSSWGNTIYF
TRBJ1-1	.	.	TRBV2	TGTGCCAGCAGAGGACCGATGGGGCCGAACACTGAAGCTTTCTTT	CASRGPMGPNTEAFF
TRBJ1-5	TRBD1	.	TRBV30	TGTGCCTCCTCGGGACAGCCTAATCAGGCCCAGCATTTT	CASSGQPNQAQHF
TRBJ2-2	TRBD1	.	TRBV13	TGTGCCAGCAGCCCTGGGACAGGGGGGCGGGAGCTGTTTTTT	CASSPGTGGRELFF
TRBJ1-2	.	.	TRBV7-2	TGTGCCAGCAGTAGGCGGCTAAAGGGCTACACCTTC	CASSRRLKGYTF
TRBJ1-1	TRBD1	.	TRBV27	TGTGCCAGCAGGGACAGGTTGTGGACTGAAGCTTTCTTT	CASRDRLWTEAFF
TRBJ1-1	TRBD1	once	TRBV27	TGTGCCAGCAGTGCCGGGACAGCGAACACTGAAGCTTTCTTT	CASSAGTANTEAFF
TRBJ1-6	.	.	TRBV4-1	TGCGCCAGCAGCCAAGAGGGGGGATCACCCCTCCACTTT	CASSQEGGSPLHF
TRBJ2-1	TRBD2	once	TRBV5-4	TGTGCCAGCAGCCCGGGAGGACTAGCGGGCAACAATGAGCAGTTCTTC	CASSPGGLAGNNEQFF
TRBJ2-2	.	.	TRBV29-1	TGCAGCGTCGCAGGGCAATCGAACACCGGGGAGCTGTTTTTT	CSVAGQSNTGELFF
TRBJ2-3	TRBD1	.	TRBV7-2	TGTGCCAGCAGCTTAGGGACAGGGGCTAAAAGGGGTACGCAGTATTTT	CASSLGTGAKRGTQYF
TRBJ2-1	TRBD2	.	TRBV29-1	TGCAGCGTTCTGACTAGCGGGGGGAGCTCCTACAATGAGCAGTTCTTC	CSVLTSGGSSYNEQFF
TRBJ2-7	.	.	TRBV13	TGTGCCAGCAGGCCGGTACAGGGGCGTAGGACCCGGGGGTACGAGCAGTACTTC	CASRPVQGRRTRGYEQYF
TRBJ2-2	TRBD2	.	TRBV7-6	TGTGCCAGCAGCCGGGGAGGGGTGGACACCGGGGAGCTGTTTTTT	CASSRGGVDTGELFF
TRBJ1-1	.	once	TRBV3-1/TRBV3-2	TGTGCCAGCAGCCAATACAGGGAGAACACTGAAGCTTTCTTT	CASSQYRENTEAFF